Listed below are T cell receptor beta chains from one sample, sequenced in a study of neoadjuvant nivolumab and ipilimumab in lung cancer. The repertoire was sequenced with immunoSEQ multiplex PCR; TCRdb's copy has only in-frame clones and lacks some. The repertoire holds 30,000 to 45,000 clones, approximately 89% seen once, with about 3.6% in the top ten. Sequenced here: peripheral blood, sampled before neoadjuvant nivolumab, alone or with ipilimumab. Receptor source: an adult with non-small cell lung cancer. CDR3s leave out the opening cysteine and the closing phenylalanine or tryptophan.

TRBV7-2 ASSLGDRVAYEQY
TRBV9 ASSESGVPTNEQF
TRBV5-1 ASTLGTGGETQY
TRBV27 ASSSPNTDTQY
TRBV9 ASSVALAGEHWELF
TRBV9 ASSVAGLVAEKLF
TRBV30 AWGTGTYEQY
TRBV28 ASSSGAQETQY
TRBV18 ASSPRVVEQF
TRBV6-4 ASSDSKASGADEQF
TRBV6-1 ASSEMGGSTDTQY
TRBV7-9 ASRHGSSYNEQF
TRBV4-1 ASSPGGGGGPQH
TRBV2 ASSFSPSNEQF
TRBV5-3 ARSLGPGQGTLNTEAF
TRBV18 ASSLESTDTQY
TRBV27 ASRPNRAEDRNTEAF
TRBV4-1 ASSQGREGLTQYEQY
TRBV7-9 ASSLTGEGEKLF
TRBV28 ASTRGLNYGYT
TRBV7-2 ASSRDRSLGDEQY
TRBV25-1 ASSESQGGYYEQY
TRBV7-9 ASSDGTSGSEVDEQY
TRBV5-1 ASSLVLQGVNEQY
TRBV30 ACRDRLLSNEKLF
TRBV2 ASSGDGTEGGGELF